This TCR beta chain appears in the sequencing data of a study of blood T cell repertoires in COVID-19. A Seattle source enrolled patients during active infection and followed them longitudinally. Germline trimming cut 6 bases from V and 2 bases from J; bases unmatched to any gene: 7. The CDR3 length is 14 residues. Germline V gene sequence: CDR1 LGHNA, CDR2 YSLEER. Authors' methods: Reference gene primer amplification gave estimated nucleated cell counts. Only in-frame clones appear in the TCRdb table, and some are missing; sequencing was by immunoSEQ multiplex PCR. V, J and clone size are taken as reported in that table, and D and trimming were inferred from the DNA itself. The sample records roughly 110,000 clones, over 65% being singletons.

This clonotype originated in a man older than 75 with COVID-19, enrolled during active disease. The sample comprised peripheral blood. The gene calls are TRBV4-3 and TRBJ2-7; TRBD1 agrees at 7 bases. The CDR3 DNA follows: TGCGCCAGCAGAACCGATACAGGGGCCTACGAGCAGTACTTC. It translates to CASRTDTGAYEQYF.